Each of the 21 T cell receptor beta chains below was sequenced from the same sample in a study of blood T cell repertoires in COVID-19. The table came from immunoSEQ multiplex PCR; TCRdb's copy has only in-frame clones and leaves some out. The table lists some 300,000 clones, roughly 90% of them singletons. The sample taken for sequencing was peripheral blood. Every receptor here comes from a woman in her forties with COVID-19, enrolled during active disease.

This clone was observed a single time. The chain recombines TRBV2 with TRBJ1-5, with D perhaps TRBD1 (6 bases). The germline CDR1 and CDR2 sequences are SNHLY and FYNNEI. Trimming left V 6 bases short and J 6 bases short, with 12 bases between. The CDR3 loop spans 13 amino acids. CDR3: CASRTGESQPQHF. The CDR3 region has the DNA TGTGCCAGCAGGACAGGAGAGAGTCAGCCCCAGCATTTT. Looking up the rest from reference TRBV2 and TRBJ1-5 gives the full variable domain: EPEVTQTPSHQVTQMGQEVILRCVPISNHLYFYWYRQILGQKVEFLVSFYNNEISEKSEIFDDQFSVERPDGSNFTLKIRSTKLEDSAMYFCASRTGESQPQHFGDGTRLSIL.

The V gene is TRBV19, the J gene TRBJ1-4; weak D call: TRBD1 (6 bases). The CDR3 has 14 residues. The V end was cut by 8 bases, the J end by 4 bases, with 14 bases between. Germline lookup yields CDR1 LNHDA and CDR2 SQIVND (reference sequence). Written as DNA, the CDR3 is TGTGCCAGTGGATCCGGGACACTTAATGAAAAACTGTTTTTT. It translates to CASGSGTLNEKLFF. The variable domain in full, completed from reference TRBV19 and TRBJ1-4, reads DGGITQSPKYLFRKEGQNVTLSCEQNLNHDAMYWYRQDPGQGLRLIYYSQIVNDFQKGDIAEGYSVSREKKESFPLTVTSAQKNPTAFYLCASGSGTLNEKLFFGSGTQLSVL.

The genes are TRBV5-4 and TRBJ1-1; D is perhaps TRBD1 (6 bases). Per the germline V gene, CDR1 is SGHNT and CDR2 is YYREEE (reference sequence). The ends were cut back, 4 bases at V and 1 base at J, with 11 bases in the middle. The CDR3 has 14 residues. The CDR3 loop reads CASSQGWANTEAFF. DNA for the CDR3: TGTGCCAGCAGCCAGGGGTGGGCGAACACTGAAGCTTTCTTT.

The chain combines TRBV7-2 with TRBJ2-5, with 7 bases fitting TRBD2. Germline-derived CDR1 and CDR2 are SGHTA and FQGNSA. V lost 5 bases and J lost 0; bases outside the gene matches: 6. The CDR3 extends over 15 amino acids. The CDR3 nucleotides read TGTGCCAGCAGCCCCCCCGGGAGGTACCAAGAGACCCAGTACTTC. This translates into CASSPPGRYQETQYF.

This clone was counted a single time. The J gene is TRBJ1-1, the V gene TRBV29-1; the D is unclear. The CDR3 totals 12 residues. V was pared by 7 bases and J by 3 bases, with 12 bases between. CDR1 and CDR2 (germline): SQVTM, ANQGSEA. The CDR3 nucleotides are TGCAGCGCTGGCCGGGTCGACACTGAAGCTTTCTTT. Its translation is CSAGRVDTEAFF.

V gene TRBV9 combines with J gene TRBJ2-1, with D perhaps TRBD1 (6 bases). V was pared by 0 bases and J by 6 bases, with 19 bases between. CDR1 and CDR2 (germline): SGDLS, YYNGEE. The CDR3 contains 17 residues. The CDR3 coding sequence is TGTGCCAGCAGCGTAGCTCCACAGGGCACAGGACGCAATGAGCAGTTCTTC. Translating gives CASSVAPQGTGRNEQFF. Combining the CDR3 with reference TRBV9 and TRBJ2-1 gives the whole variable domain DSGVTQTPKHLITATGQRVTLRCSPRSGDLSVYWYQQSLDQGLQFLIQYYNGEERAKGNILERFSAQQFPDLHSELNLSSLELGDSALYFCASSVAPQGTGRNEQFFGPGTRLTVL.

The V call is TRBV30, the J call TRBJ1-6; D uncertain. Deletions cut 5 bases from V and 4 bases from J, with 15 bases between. CDR1 is GTSNPN and CDR2 is SVGIG in the germline V gene (reference sequence). The CDR3 is 15 residues long. The CDR3 sequence: CAWGDEGMYNSPLHF. CDR3 nucleotides: TGTGCCTGGGGTGACGAGGGAATGTATAATTCACCCCTCCACTTT.

V gene TRBV24-1 combines with J gene TRBJ1-2; D not certain. Germline V gives CDR1 KGHDR, CDR2 SFDVKD. The CDR3 covers 14 residues. Trimming took 0 bases from V and 8 from J, leaving 12 bases between them. CDR3 amino acids: CATSDLGRGEGYTF. The CDR3 coding sequence is TGTGCCACCAGTGATTTGGGGCGGGGAGAGGGCTACACCTTC.

The chain recombines TRBV10-2 with TRBJ1-5; tentatively, D is TRBD1 (6 bases). The CDR3 is made up of 18 amino acids. V was pared by 2 bases and J by 0 bases, with 17 bases between. CDR1 is WSHSY, CDR2 SAAADI, per germline. CDR3 nucleotides: TGCGCCAGCAGTGAGCAGGGGCCCAAACCCTATAGCAATCAGCCCCAGCATTTT. The encoded protein is CASSEQGPKPYSNQPQHF.

The V gene is TRBV11-2, the J gene TRBJ2-1; D is possibly TRBD2 (6 bases). There are 16 residues in the CDR3. In germline, CDR1 is SGHAT, CDR2 FQNNGV. V was pared by 4 bases and J by 0 bases, with 13 bases between. The CDR3 sequence is CASSSSRLGSYNEQFF. CDR3 bases: TGTGCCAGCAGCTCCTCCCGACTAGGCTCCTACAATGAGCAGTTCTTC.

The count of this clone is one. The chain links TRBV9 to TRBJ1-4; TRBD1 agrees at 8 bases. CDR1 is SGDLS and CDR2 is YYNGEE in the germline V gene. The CDR3 covers 17 residues. After removal of 0 bases from V and 0 bases from J, the junction contained 4 bases not matched to a gene. CDR3 DNA sequence: TGTGCCAGCAGCGTAGGGACAGGGCCTGCAACTAATGAAAAACTGTTTTTT. Protein sequence: CASSVGTGPATNEKLFF.

V usage is TRBV5-6 and J usage is TRBJ1-4, with TRBD1 matching over 9 bases. The CDR3 has 15 amino acids. The ends lost 4 bases at V and 6 bases at J; junction bases unmatched: 7. CDR1 SGHDT and CDR2 YYEEEE come from the germline V gene. CDR3: CASSAGTGWDEKLFF. The CDR3 DNA reads as TGTGCCAGCAGCGCCGGGACAGGGTGGGATGAAAAACTGTTTTTT.

The chain is built from TRBV6-2 or TRBV6-3 and TRBJ1-2; D is undetermined. Germline CDR1 and CDR2: MNHEY and SVGEGT. CDR3 size: 16 residues. Trimming stripped 7 bases from V and 3 bases from J, with 21 bases between. DNA of the CDR3: TGTGCCAGCACCTACTCGGGCCCTGTGCCTGACTATGGCTACACCTTC. Translated, it gives CASTYSGPVPDYGYTF.

The CDR3 reads CASSPDRPYNSPLHF. The CDR3 DNA is TGTGCCAGCAGTCCGGACAGGCCCTATAATTCACCCCTCCACTTT. The V gene is TRBV2, the J gene TRBJ1-6; 7 positions match TRBD1. The V gene end was trimmed by 5 bases and the J gene end by 2 bases; junction bases not matched to a gene: 3. Looked up from germline, CDR1 is SNHLY and CDR2 is FYNNEI. The CDR3 has 15 amino acids. The full variable domain, in which reference TRBV2 and TRBJ1-6 provide the parts outside the CDR3, is EPEVTQTPSHQVTQMGQEVILRCVPISNHLYFYWYRQILGQKVEFLVSFYNNEISEKSEIFDDQFSVERPDGSNFTLKIRSTKLEDSAMYFCASSPDRPYNSPLHFGNGTRLTVT.

This chain connects TRBV28 to TRBJ1-5, with 7 bases matching TRBD1. The germline V gene has CDR1 MDHEN and CDR2 SYDVKM. The ends lost 10 bases at V and 7 bases at J; junction bases unmatched: 10. This CDR3 is 13 amino acids long. The chain's CDR3 is CATIQGPGQPQHF. The CDR3 DNA sequence: TGTGCCACCATACAGGGGCCCGGACAGCCCCAGCATTTT.

The V gene is TRBV20-1, the J gene TRBJ2-1; a possible D gene is TRBD1 (5 bases). This CDR3 spans 11 amino acids. Trimming took off 6 bases at V and 7 bases at J, with 10 bases between the two ends. Germline V CDR1 and CDR2: DFQATT, SNEGSKA (reference sequence). The CDR3 coding sequence is TGCAGTGCCCGCAGGGAAAATGAGCAGTTCTTC. It yields the protein CSARRENEQFF.

V usage is TRBV19 and J usage is TRBJ1-5, with D perhaps TRBD1 (5 bases). From germline, CDR1 is LNHDA and CDR2 SQIVND (reference sequence). V lost 4 bases and J 3 bases, leaving 16 bases between the germline ends. The CDR3 runs to 16 residues. The DNA of the CDR3 is TGTGCCAGTAGTACCCCTTCAGGGTTCGTCAATCAGCCCCAGCATTTT. Its protein is CASSTPSGFVNQPQHF. Based on the CDR3 plus reference TRBV19 and TRBJ1-5, the full variable domain is DGGITQSPKYLFRKEGQNVTLSCEQNLNHDAMYWYRQDPGQGLRLIYYSQIVNDFQKGDIAEGYSVSREKKESFPLTVTSAQKNPTAFYLCASSTPSGFVNQPQHFGDGTRLSIL.

The gene calls are TRBV4-3 and TRBJ1-2; 8 nucleotides line up with TRBD1. Germline CDR1 LGHNA, CDR2 YSLEER. The junction had 7 bases not matched to a gene; V was cut back by 2 bases and J by 8 bases. The CDR3 runs 14 residues. Here the CDR3 reads CASSQPGQGWGYTF. CDR3 nucleotides: TGCGCCAGCAGCCAACCCGGACAGGGTTGGGGCTACACCTTC.

This chain links TRBV14 with TRBJ2-2; possibly TRBD2 for D (6 bases). Germline CDR1 is SGHDN and CDR2 is FVKESK. The CDR3 is 15 amino acids. The ends were cut back, 4 bases at V and 1 base at J, with 10 bases in the middle. The CDR3, as DNA: TGTGCCAGCAGCCGGGGACTTCGGAACACCGGGGAGCTGTTTTTT. Translating it yields CASSRGLRNTGELFF.

The chain uses TRBV7-9 and TRBJ1-1; D might be TRBD1 (5 bases). V was pared by 4 bases and J by 8 bases, with 17 bases between. The CDR3 is made up of 14 amino acids. The germline CDR1 and CDR2 sequences are SEHNR and FQNEAQ (reference sequence). CDR3 nucleotide sequence: TGTGCCAGCAGCTCCCCGAGTGGGGGAGGAGAAGCTTTCTTT. Translating it yields CASSSPSGGGEAFF.

This clone has only one observation. This rearrangement joins TRBV5-4 to TRBJ1-2, with a weak D call TRBD1 (5 bases). There are 15 residues in the CDR3. Germline V gives CDR1 SGHNT, CDR2 YYREEE (reference sequence). Trimming stripped 4 bases from V and 5 bases from J, with 18 bases between. This CDR3 is CASSQISGAGYGYTF. CDR3 sequence (DNA): TGTGCCAGCAGCCAAATCAGCGGGGCGGGGTATGGCTACACCTTC.